The source of this TCR beta chain is a study of blood T cell repertoires in COVID-19. Study at large: Samples came from the United States, Italy and Spain, spanning acute and convalescent COVID-19. In each case, the material was cDNA or gDNA derived from T cells, B-cell-depleted T cells, or PBMCs.

This clone was counted a single time. This table comes from immunoSEQ multiplex PCR, and its TCRdb copy is limited to in-frame clones, with some not included. Of 90,000 to 100,000 clones listed, over 75% are singletons. The TCR originated in a middle-aged man with acute or convalescent COVID-19. What was sequenced was peripheral blood.

The CDR3 here is CASSSQRGVTDTQYF. The CDR3 DNA sequence: TGTGCCAGCAGCTCCCAGCGGGGGGTCACAGATACGCAGTATTTT. The chain joins TRBV7-2 to TRBJ2-3; 9 positions match TRBD2. This CDR3 comprises 15 residues. Per the germline V gene, CDR1 is SGHTA and CDR2 is FQGNSA. V gave up 4 bases and J gave up 2 bases; unmatched junction bases: 4.